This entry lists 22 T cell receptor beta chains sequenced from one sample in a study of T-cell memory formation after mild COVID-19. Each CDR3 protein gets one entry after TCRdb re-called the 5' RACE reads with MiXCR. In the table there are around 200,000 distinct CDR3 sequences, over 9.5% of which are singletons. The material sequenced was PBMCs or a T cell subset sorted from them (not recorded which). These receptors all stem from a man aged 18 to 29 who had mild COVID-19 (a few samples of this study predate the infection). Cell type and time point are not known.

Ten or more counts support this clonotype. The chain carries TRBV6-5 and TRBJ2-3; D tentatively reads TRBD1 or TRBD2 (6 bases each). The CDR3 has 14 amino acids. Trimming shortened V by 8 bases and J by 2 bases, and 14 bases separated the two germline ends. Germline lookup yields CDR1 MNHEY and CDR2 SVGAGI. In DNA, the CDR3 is TGTGCCAGCGAGGAAGGGGGGCCCACAGATACGCAGTATTTT. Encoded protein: CASEEGGPTDTQYF.

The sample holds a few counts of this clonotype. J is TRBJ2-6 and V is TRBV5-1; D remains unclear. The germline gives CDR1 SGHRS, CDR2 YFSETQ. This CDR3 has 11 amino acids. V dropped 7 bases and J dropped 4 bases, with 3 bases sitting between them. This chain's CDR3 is CASGGANVLTF. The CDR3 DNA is TGCGCCAGCGGCGGGGCCAACGTCCTGACTTTC.

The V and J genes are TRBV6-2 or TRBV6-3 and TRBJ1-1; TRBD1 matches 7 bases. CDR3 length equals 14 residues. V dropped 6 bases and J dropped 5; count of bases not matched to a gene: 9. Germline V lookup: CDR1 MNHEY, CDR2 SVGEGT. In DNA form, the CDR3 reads TGTGCCAGCAGCTACCGACAGGGTTGGACTGAAGCTTTCTTT. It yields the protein CASSYRQGWTEAFF.

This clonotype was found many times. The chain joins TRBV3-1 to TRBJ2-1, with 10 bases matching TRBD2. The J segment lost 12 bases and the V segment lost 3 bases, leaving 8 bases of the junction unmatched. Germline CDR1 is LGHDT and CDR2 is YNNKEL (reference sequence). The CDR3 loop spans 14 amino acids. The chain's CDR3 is CASSQPLAGAGQFF. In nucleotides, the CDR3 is TGTGCCAGCAGCCAGCCCCTAGCGGGGGCCGGGCAGTTCTTC.

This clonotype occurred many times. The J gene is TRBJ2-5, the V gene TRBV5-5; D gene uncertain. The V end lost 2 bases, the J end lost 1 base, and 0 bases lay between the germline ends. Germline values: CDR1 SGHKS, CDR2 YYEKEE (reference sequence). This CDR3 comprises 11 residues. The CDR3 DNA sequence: TGTGCCAGCAGCTTCCAAGAGACCCAGTACTTC. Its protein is CASSFQETQYF.

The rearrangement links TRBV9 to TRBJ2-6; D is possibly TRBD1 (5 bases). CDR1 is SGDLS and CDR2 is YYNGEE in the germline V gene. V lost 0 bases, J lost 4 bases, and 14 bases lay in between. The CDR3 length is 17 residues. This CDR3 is CASSVDWGAWGANVLTF. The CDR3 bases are TGTGCCAGCAGCGTAGATTGGGGCGCGTGGGGGGCCAACGTCCTGACTTTC.

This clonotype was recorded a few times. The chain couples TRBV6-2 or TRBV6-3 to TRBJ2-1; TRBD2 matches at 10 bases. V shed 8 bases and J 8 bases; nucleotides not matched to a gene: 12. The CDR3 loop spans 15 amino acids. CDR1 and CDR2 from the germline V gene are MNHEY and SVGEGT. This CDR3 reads CASVWPSGGADEQFF. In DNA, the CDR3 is TGTGCCAGCGTTTGGCCCAGCGGGGGGGCGGATGAGCAGTTCTTC.

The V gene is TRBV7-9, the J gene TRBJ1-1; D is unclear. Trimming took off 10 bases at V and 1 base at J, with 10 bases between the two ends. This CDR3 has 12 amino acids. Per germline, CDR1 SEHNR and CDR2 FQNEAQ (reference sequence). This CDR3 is CATMFSNTEAFF. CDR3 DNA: TGTGCCACTATGTTCTCGAACACTGAAGCTTTCTTT.

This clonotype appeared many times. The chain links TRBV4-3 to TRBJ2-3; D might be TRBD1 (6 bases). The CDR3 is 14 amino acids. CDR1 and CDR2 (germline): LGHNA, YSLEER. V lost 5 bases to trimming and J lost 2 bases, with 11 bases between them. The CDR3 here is CASSDRGHTDTQYF. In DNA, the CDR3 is TGCGCCAGCAGCGACCGGGGACACACAGATACGCAGTATTTT.

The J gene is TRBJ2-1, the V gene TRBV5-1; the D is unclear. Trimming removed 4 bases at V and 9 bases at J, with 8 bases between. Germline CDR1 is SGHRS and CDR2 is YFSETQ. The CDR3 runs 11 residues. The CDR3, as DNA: TGCGCCAGCAGCCGTCTTGGTGAGCAGTTCTTC. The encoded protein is CASSRLGEQFF.

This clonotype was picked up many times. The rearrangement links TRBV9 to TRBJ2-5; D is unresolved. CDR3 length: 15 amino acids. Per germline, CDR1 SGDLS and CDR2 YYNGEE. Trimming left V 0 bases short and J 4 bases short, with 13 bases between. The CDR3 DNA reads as TGTGCCAGCAGCGTAGGTGCAGTTGTAGGAGAGACCCAGTACTTC. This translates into CASSVGAVVGETQYF.

CDR3 in DNA: TGCGCCAGCAGCACCCGGGCGGGGGATACGCAGTATTTT. Encoded protein: CASSTRAGDTQYF. The chain employs TRBV5-1 and TRBJ2-3, with D possibly being TRBD2 (6 bases). From germline, CDR1 is SGHRS and CDR2 YFSETQ. V was clipped by 4 bases and J by 6 bases, with 12 bases between them. CDR3 size: 13 residues.

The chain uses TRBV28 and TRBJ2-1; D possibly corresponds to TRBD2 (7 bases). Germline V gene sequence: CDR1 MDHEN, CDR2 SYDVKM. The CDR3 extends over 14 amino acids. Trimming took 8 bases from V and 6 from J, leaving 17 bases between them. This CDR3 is CASRPGGGPNEQFF. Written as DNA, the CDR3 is TGTGCCAGCCGACCGGGGGGCGGACCCAATGAGCAGTTCTTC.

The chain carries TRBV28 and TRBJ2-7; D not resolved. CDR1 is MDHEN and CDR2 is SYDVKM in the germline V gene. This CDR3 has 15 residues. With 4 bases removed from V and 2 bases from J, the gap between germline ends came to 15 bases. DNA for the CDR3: TGTGCCAGCAGTTCTGTCGAGCCCACTCCCTACGAGCAGTACTTC. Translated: CASSSVEPTPYEQYF.

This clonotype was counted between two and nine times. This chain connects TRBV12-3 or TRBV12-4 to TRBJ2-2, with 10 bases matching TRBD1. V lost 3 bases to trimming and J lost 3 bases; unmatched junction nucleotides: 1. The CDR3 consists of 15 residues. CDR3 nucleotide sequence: TGTGCCAGCAGTTTGGGACAGGGGTACACCGGGGAGCTGTTTTTT. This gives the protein CASSLGQGYTGELFF.

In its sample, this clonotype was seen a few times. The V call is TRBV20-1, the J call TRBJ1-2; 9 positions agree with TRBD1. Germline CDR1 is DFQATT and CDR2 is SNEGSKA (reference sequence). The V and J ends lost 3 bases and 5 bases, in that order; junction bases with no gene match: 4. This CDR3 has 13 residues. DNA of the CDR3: TGCAGTGCTAGGACCGACAGGGGGTATGGCTACACCTTC. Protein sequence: CSARTDRGYGYTF.

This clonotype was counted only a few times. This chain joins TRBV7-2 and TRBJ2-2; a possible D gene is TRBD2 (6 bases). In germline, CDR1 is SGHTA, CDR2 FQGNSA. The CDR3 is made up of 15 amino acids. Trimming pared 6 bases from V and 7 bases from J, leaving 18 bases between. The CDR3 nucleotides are TGTGCCAGCAGTCGGTCGGCCCTGGAGGGCGGGGAGCTGTTTTTT. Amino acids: CASSRSALEGGELFF.

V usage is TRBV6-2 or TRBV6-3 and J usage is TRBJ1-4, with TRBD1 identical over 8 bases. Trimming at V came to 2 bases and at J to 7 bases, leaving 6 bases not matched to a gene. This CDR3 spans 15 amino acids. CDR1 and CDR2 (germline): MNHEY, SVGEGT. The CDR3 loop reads CASSYGGQAREKLFF. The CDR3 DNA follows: TGTGCCAGCAGTTACGGGGGACAGGCGCGTGAAAAACTGTTTTTT.

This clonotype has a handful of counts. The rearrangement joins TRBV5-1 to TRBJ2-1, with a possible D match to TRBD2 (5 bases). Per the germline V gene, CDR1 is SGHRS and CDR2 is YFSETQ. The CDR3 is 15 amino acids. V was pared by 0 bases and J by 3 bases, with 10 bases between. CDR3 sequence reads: CASSLVRESYNEQFF. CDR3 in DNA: TGCGCCAGCAGCTTGGTACGGGAAAGCTACAATGAGCAGTTCTTC. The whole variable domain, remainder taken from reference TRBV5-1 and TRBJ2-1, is KAGVTQTPRYLIKTRGQQVTLSCSPISGHRSVSWYQQTPGQGLQFLFEYFSETQRNKGNFPGRFSGRQFSNSRSEMNVSTLELGDSALYLCASSLVRESYNEQFFGPGTRLTVL.

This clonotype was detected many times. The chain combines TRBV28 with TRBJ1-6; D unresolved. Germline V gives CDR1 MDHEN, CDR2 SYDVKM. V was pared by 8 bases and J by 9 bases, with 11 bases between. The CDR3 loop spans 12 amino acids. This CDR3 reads CASVFLGSPLHF. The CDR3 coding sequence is TGTGCCAGCGTATTCCTGGGTTCACCCCTCCACTTT.

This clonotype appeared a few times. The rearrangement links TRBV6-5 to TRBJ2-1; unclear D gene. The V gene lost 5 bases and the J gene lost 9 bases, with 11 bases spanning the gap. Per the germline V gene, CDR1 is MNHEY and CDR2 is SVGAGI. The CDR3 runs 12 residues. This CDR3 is CASSPWRGEQFF. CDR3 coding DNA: TGTGCCAGCAGTCCCTGGCGAGGTGAGCAGTTCTTC.

CDR3 sequence: CASSQGGYGGYTF. As DNA, the CDR3 is TGTGCCAGCAGCCAGGGAGGGTATGGGGGCTACACCTTC. The chain is built from TRBV7-9 and TRBJ1-2, with D maybe TRBD1 (5 bases). The germline V gene encodes CDR1 SEHNR and CDR2 FQNEAQ (reference sequence). CDR3 length: 13 residues. V lost 5 bases to trimming and J lost 8 bases, with 15 bases between them.